What follows describes a single TCR beta chain. What it recognizes is unknown. This specimen belongs to a study of metastatic and nonmetastatic thyroid tumors. Across the whole study: The authors compared repertoires across blood and tumor or nodule tissue from malignant and benign thyroid patients.

Using MiXCR, TCRdb reanalyzed the PCR reads. Here the sample spans about 32,000 clones, 25% being singletons. Regarding the study as a whole: Reports indicated that malignant thyroid tumors showed significantly higher TCR beta diversity than benign nodules did, in blood and tumor.

Thyroid surgery was performed in patients who had received no treatment beforehand. Sequencing was carried out using blood. The clonotype was recovered from a female donor with papillary thyroid cancer or a benign thyroid nodule (not recorded which). Some clones in this sample may be carry-over from other donors' samples.

The CDR3 is CASSLDAGANYGYTF. Written as DNA, the CDR3 is TGCGCCAGCAGCTTGGATGCAGGAGCTAACTATGGCTACACCTTC. The chain couples TRBV5-1 to TRBJ1-2; D is unclear. The CDR3 has 15 amino acids. The ends were cut back, 0 bases at V and 0 bases at J, with 9 bases in the middle. CDR1 is SGHRS and CDR2 is YFSETQ in the germline V gene.